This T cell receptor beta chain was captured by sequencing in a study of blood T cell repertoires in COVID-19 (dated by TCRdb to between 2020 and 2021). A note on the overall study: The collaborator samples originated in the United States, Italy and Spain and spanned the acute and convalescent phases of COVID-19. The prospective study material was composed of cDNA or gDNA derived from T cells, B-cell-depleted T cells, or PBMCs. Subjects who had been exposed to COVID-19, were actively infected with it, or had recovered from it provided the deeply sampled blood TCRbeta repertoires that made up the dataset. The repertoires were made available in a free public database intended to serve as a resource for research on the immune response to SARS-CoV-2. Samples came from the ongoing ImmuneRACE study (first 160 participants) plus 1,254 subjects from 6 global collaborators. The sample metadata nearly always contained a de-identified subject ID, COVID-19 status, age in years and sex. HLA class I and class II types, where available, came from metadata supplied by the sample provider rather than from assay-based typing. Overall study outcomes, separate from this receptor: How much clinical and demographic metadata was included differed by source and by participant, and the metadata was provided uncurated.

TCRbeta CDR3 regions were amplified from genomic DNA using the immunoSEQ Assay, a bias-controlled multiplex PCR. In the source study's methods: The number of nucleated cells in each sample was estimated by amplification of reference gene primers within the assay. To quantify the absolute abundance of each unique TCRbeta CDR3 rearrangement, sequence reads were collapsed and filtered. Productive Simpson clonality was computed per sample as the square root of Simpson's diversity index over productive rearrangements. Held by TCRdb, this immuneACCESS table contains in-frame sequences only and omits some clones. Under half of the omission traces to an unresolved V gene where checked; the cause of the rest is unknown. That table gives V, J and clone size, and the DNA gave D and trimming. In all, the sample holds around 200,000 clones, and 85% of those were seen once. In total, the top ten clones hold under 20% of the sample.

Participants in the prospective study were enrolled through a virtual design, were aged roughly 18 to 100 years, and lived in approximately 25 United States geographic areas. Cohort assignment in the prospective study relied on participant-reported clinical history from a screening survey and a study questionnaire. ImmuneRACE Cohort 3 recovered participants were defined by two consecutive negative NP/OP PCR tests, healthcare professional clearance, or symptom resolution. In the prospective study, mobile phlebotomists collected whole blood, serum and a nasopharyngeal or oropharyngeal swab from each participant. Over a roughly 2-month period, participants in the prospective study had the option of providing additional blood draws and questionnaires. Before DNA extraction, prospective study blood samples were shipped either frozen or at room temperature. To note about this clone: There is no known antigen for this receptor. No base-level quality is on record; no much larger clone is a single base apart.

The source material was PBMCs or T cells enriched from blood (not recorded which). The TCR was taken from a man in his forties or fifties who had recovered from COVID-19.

CDR3 loop: CASSLGANQPQHF. The DNA sequence is as follows: TGTGCCAGCAGTTTAGGGGCAAATCAGCCCCAGCATTTT. The chain is encoded by TRBV12-3 or TRBV12-4 joined to TRBJ1-5, with no D gene named confidently. The germline ends are 5 bases apart after V is trimmed by 1 base and J by 4 bases. The CDR3 has 13 amino acids, counting the end cysteine and phenylalanine. Only CDR3 DNA is held: 39 bases, read in frame from base 1.